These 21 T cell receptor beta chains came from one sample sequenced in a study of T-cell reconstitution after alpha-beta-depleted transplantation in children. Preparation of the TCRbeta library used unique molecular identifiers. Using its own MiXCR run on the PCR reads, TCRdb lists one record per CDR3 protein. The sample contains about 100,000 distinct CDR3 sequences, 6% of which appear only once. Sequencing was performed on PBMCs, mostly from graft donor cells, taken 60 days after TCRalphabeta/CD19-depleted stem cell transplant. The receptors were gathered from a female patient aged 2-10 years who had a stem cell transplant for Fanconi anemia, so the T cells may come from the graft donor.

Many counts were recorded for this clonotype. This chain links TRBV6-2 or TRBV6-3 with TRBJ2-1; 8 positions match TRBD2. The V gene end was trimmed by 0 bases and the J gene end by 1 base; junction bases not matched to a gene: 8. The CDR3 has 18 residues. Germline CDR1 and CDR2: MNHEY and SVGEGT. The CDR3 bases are TGTGCCAGCAGTTACTCAAAAGGTAGCGGGAAATCCTACAATGAGCAGTTCTTC. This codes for CASSYSKGSGKSYNEQFF.

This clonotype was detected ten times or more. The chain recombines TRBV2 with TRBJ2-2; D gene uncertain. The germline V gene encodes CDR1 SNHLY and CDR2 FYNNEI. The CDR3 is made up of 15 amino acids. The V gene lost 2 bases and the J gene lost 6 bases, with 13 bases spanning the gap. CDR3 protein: CASSEMVRSSGELFF. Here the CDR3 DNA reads TGTGCCAGCAGTGAAATGGTTAGGTCCTCCGGGGAGCTGTTTTTT.

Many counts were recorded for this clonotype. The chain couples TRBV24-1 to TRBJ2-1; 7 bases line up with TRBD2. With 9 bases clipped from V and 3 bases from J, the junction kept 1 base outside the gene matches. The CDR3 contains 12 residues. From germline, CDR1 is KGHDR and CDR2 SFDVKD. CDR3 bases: TGTGCCACCCGGACTAGCTACAATGAGCAGTTCTTC. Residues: CATRTSYNEQFF.

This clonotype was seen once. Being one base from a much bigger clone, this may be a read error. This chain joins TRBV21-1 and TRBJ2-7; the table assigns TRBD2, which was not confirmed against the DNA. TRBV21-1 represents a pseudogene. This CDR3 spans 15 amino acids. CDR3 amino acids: CAQTRERSGTYEQYF. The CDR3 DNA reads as TGTGCCCAAACGCGGGAACGTAGCGGAACCTACGAGCAGTACTTC.

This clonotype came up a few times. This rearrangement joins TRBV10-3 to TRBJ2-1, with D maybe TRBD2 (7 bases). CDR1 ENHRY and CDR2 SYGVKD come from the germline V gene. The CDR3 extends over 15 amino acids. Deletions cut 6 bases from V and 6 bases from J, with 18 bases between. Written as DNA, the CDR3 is TGTGCCATCAGAGGGGGGGCGCCCCCGGTCAATGAGCAGTTCTTC. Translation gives CAIRGGAPPVNEQFF.

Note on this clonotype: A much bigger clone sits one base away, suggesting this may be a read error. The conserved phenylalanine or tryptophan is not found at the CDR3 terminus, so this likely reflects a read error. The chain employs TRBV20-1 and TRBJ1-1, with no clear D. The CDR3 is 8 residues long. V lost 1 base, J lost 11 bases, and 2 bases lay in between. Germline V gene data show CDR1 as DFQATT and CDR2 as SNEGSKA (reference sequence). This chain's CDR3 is CSARGAFY. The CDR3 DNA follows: TGCAGTGCTAGAGGTGCTTTCTAT.

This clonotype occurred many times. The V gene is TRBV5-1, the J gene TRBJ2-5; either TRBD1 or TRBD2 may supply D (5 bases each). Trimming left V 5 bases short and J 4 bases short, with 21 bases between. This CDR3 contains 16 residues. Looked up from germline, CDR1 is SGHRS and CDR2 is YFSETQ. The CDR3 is CASSHTAWGTGETQYF. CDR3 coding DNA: TGCGCCAGCAGTCATACCGCATGGGGGACGGGAGAGACCCAGTACTTC. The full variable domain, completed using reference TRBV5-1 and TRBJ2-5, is KAGVTQTPRYLIKTRGQQVTLSCSPISGHRSVSWYQQTPGQGLQFLFEYFSETQRNKGNFPGRFSGRQFSNSRSEMNVSTLELGDSALYLCASSHTAWGTGETQYFGPGTRLLVL.

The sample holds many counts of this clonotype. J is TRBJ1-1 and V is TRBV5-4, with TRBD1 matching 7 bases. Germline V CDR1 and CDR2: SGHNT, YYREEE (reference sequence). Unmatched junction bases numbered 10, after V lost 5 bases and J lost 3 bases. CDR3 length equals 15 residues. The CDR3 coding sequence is TGTGCCAGCAGACTGAGGGGACAGCTGGACACTGAAGCTTTCTTT. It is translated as CASRLRGQLDTEAFF.

The CDR3 DNA reads TGCGCCAGCAGTTCGGGGGAACCGAATCAGCCCCAGCATTTT. Protein: CASSSGEPNQPQHF. This sequence joins TRBV5-1 and TRBJ1-5; possible D gene TRBD1, 5 bases. Trimming stripped 5 bases from V and 4 bases from J, with 13 bases between. This CDR3 contains 14 residues. Per the germline V gene, CDR1 is SGHRS and CDR2 is YFSETQ.

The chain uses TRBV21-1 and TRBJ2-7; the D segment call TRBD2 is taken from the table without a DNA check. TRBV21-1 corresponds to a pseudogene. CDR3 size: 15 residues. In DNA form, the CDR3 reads TGTGCCAGCAGCAAAGAACTAGCGGGAGAGGGTGAGCAGTACTTC. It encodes CASSKELAGEGEQYF.

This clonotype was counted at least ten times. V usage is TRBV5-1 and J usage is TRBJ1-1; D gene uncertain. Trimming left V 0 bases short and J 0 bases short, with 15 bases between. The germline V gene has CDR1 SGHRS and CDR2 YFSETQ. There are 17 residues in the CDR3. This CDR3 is CASSLVRFSPMNTEAFF. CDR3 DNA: TGCGCCAGCAGCTTGGTCAGGTTCAGCCCCATGAACACTGAAGCTTTCTTT.

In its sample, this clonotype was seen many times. CDR3 sequence reads: CASSLQRRSEQFF. In DNA, the CDR3 is TGTGCCAGCAGCTTACAAAGGCGGTCTGAGCAGTTCTTC. V gene TRBV7-2 combines with J gene TRBJ2-1; the D is unclear. The CDR3 loop spans 13 amino acids. V dropped 2 bases and J dropped 9 bases, with 11 bases sitting between them. Germline V gives CDR1 SGHTA, CDR2 FQGNSA.

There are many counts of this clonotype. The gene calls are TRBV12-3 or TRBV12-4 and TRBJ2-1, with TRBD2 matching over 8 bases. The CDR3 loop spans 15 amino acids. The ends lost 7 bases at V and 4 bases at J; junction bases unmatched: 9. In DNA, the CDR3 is TGTGCCAGCAACCCGGGACTAGTTGGTTACAATGAGCAGTTCTTC. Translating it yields CASNPGLVGYNEQFF.

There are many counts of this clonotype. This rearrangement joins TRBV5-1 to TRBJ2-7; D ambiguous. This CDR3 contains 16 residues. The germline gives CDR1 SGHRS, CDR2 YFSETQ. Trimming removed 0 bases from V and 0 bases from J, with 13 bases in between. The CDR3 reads CASSLVKGSSSYEQYF. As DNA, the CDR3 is TGCGCCAGCAGCTTGGTAAAGGGTAGTTCCTCCTACGAGCAGTACTTC.

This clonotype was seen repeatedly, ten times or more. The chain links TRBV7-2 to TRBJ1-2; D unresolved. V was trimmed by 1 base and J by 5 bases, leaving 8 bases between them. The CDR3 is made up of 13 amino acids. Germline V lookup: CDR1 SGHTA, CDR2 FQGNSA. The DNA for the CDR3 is TGTGCCAGCAGCTTAGGGACGGATTATGGCTACACCTTC. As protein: CASSLGTDYGYTF.

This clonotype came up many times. The CDR3 coding sequence is TGCGCCAGCAGCTTGGGCGGGGGCCCTAGCACAGATACGCAGTATTTT. It specifies CASSLGGGPSTDTQYF. The chain recombines TRBV5-1 with TRBJ2-3, with a possible D match to TRBD2 (7 bases). CDR1 is SGHRS and CDR2 is YFSETQ in the germline V gene. The CDR3 covers 16 residues. V gave up 0 bases and J gave up 0 bases, with 11 bases separating them.

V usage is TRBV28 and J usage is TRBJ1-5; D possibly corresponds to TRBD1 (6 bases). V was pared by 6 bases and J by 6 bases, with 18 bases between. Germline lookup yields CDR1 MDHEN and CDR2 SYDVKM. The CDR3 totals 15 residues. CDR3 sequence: CASRNRGAGAQPQHF. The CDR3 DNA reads TGTGCCAGCAGAAATAGGGGGGCGGGAGCTCAGCCCCAGCATTTT.

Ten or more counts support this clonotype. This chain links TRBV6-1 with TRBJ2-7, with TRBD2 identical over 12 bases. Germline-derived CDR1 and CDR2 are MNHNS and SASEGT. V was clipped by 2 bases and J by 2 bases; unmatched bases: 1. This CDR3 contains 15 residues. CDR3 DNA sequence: TGTGCCAGCAGTGAATCTAGCGGGGGGGCCTACGAGCAGTACTTC. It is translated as CASSESSGGAYEQYF.

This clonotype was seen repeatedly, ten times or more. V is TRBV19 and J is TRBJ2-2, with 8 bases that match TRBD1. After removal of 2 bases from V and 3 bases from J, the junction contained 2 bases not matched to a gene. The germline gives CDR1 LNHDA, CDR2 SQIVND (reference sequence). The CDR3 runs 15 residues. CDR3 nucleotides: TGTGCCAGTAGTATACTACAGGGGGACACCGGGGAGCTGTTTTTT. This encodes CASSILQGDTGELFF.

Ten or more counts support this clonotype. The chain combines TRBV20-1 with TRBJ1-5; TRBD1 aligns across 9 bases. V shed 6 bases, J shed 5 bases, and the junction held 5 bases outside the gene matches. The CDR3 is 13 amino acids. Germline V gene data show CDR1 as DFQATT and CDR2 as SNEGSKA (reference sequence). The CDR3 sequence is CSANRGRDQPQHF. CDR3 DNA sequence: TGCAGTGCAAACAGGGGGCGGGATCAGCCCCAGCATTTT.

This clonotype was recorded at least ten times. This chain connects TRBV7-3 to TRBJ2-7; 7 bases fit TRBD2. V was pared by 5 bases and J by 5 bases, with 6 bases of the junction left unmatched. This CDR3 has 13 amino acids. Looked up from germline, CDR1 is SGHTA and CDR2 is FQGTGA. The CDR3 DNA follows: TGTGCCAGCAGCGGCGGGAGTCGGGACGAGCAGTACTTC. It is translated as CASSGGSRDEQYF.